The present entry profiles one TCR beta chain with its context. This record belongs to a study of early stage breast cancer tumors. This CDR3 comprises 15 residues. Germline-derived CDR1 and CDR2 are SGDLS and YYNGEE. The germline V and J ends were trimmed by 7 bases and 1 base, with 17 bases remaining between them. Clones were sequenced by immunoSEQ multiplex PCR, and TCRdb holds only the in-frame ones, with some missing. The table has some 30,000 clones, roughly 77% seen once. This receptor was taken from a person under 45 with breast cancer. Sequences were obtained from breast tumor tissue. The rearrangement links TRBV9 to TRBJ2-5; tentative D call: TRBD2 (6 bases). CDR3 DNA sequence: TGTGCCAGCTCCGAGACTAGTTCCATCCAAGAGACCCAGTACTTC. Translation gives CASSETSSIQETQYF.